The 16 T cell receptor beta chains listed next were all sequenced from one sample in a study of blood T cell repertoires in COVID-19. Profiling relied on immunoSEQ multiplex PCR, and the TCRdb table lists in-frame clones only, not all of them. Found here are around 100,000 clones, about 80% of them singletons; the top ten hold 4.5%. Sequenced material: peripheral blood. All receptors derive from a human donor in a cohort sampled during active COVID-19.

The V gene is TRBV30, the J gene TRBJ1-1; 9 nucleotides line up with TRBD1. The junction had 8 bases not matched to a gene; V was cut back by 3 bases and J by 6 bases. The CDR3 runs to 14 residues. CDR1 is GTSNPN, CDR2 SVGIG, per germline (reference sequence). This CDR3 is CAWRELQGASEAFF. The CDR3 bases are TGTGCCTGGAGGGAACTACAGGGGGCCTCTGAAGCTTTCTTT.

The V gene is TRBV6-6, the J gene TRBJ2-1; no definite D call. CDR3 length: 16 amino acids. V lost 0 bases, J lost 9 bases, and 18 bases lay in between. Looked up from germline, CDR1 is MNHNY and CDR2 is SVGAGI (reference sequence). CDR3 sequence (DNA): TGTGCCAGCAGTTACTCGTTTCTTAGTAGCATGGGTGAGCAGTTCTTC. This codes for CASSYSFLSSMGEQFF.

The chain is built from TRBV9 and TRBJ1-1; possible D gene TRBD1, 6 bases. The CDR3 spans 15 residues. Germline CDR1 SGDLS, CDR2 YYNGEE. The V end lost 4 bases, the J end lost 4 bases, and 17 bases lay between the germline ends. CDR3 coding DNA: TGTGCCAGCAGCACCCGAGTGGGGGCGGGCACTGAAGCTTTCTTT. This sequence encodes CASSTRVGAGTEAFF.

CDR3 sequence: CASSLTPGLATDEQFF. In nucleotides, the CDR3 is TGCGCCAGCAGCCTTACTCCGGGACTAGCGACGGATGAGCAGTTCTTC. The chain recombines TRBV5-1 with TRBJ2-1; TRBD2 matches at 10 bases. The length of the CDR3 is 16 residues. The junction had 12 bases not matched to a gene; V was cut back by 4 bases and J by 8 bases. In germline, CDR1 is SGHRS, CDR2 YFSETQ.

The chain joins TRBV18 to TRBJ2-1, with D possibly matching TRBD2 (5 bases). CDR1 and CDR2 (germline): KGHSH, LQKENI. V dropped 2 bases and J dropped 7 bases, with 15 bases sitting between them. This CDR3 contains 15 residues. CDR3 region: CASSPTASGVNEQFF. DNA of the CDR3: TGTGCCAGCTCACCAACGGCCTCCGGGGTGAATGAGCAGTTCTTC.

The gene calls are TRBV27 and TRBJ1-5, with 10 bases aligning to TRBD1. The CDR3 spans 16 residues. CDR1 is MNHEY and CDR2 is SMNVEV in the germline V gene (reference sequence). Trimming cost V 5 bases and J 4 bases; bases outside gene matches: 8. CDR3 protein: CASSPSTGGSNQPQHF. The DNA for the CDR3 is TGTGCCAGCAGTCCATCGACAGGGGGCTCAAATCAGCCCCAGCATTTT.

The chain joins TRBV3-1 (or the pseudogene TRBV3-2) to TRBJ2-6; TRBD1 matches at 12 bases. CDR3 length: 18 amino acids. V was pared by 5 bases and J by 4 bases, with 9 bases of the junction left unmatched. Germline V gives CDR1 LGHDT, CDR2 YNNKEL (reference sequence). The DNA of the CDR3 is TGTGCCAGCAGCGCCTGGGACAGGGGGCGTTTGGGGGCCAACGTCCTGACTTTC. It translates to CASSAWDRGRLGANVLTF.

Written as DNA, the CDR3 is TGCGCCAGCAGCAGGACAGGGGGCGACTATGGCTACACCTTC. Its translation: CASSRTGGDYGYTF. The chain uses TRBV4-3 and TRBJ1-2, with TRBD1 matching 11 bases. Germline assignment: CDR1 LGHNA and CDR2 YSLEER. Trimming removed 5 bases from V and 3 bases from J; junction bases left unmatched: 2. The CDR3 covers 14 residues.

The CDR3: CASTSPGVETQYF. CDR3 nucleotide sequence: TGTGCCAGCACCTCCCCGGGGGTAGAGACCCAGTACTTC. This chain connects TRBV7-9 to TRBJ2-5; tentative D call: TRBD2 (6 bases). The CDR3 contains 13 residues. Trimming pared 7 bases from V and 4 bases from J, leaving 13 bases between. Germline V gives CDR1 SEHNR, CDR2 FQNEAQ (reference sequence).

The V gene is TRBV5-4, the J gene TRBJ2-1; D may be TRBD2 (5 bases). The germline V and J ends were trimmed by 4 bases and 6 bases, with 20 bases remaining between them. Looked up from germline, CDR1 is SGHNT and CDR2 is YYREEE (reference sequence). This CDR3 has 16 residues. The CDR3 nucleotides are TGTGCCAGCAGCCCGACAACGACGGGCCGGGGCAATGAGCAGTTCTTC. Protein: CASSPTTTGRGNEQFF. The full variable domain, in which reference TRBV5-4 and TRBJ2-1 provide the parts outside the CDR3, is ETGVTQSPTHLIKTRGQQVTLRCSSQSGHNTVSWYQQALGQGPQFIFQYYREEENGRGNFPPRFSGLQFPNYSSELNVNALELDDSALYLCASSPTTTGRGNEQFFGPGTRLTVL.

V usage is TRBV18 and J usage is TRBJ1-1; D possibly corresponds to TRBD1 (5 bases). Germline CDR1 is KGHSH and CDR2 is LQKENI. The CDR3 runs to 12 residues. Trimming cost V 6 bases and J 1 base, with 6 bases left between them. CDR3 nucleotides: TGTGCCAGCTCGGGGGGGAACACTGAAGCTTTCTTT. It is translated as CASSGGNTEAFF.

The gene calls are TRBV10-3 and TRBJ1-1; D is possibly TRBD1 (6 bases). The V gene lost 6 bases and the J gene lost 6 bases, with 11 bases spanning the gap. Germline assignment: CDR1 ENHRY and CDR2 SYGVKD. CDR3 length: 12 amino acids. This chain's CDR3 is CAIRGQPSEAFF. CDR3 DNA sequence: TGTGCCATCAGAGGACAGCCTTCTGAAGCTTTCTTT.

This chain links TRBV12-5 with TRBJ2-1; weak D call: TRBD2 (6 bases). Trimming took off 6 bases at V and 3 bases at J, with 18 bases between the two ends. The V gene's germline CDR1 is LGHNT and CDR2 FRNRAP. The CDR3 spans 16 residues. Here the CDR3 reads CASGDARRGSYNEQFF. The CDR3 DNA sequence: TGTGCTAGTGGGGACGCTCGGCGGGGAAGCTACAATGAGCAGTTCTTC.

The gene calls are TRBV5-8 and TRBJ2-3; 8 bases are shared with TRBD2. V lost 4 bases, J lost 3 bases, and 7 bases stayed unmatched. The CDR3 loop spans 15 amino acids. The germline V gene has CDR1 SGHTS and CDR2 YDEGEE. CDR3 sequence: CASSPGRGLTDTQYF. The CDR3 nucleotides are TGTGCCAGCAGCCCCGGGAGGGGATTGACAGATACGCAGTATTTT.

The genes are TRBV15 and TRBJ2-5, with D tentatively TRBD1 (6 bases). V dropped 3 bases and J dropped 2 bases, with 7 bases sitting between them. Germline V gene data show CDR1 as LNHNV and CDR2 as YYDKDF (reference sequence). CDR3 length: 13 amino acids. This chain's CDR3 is CATSRGQQETQYF. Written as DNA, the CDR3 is TGTGCCACCAGCAGGGGACAACAAGAGACCCAGTACTTC.

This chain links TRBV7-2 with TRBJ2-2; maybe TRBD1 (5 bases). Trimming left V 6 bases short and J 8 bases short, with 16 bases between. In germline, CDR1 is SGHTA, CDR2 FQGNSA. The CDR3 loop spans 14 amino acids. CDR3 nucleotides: TGTGCCAGCAGTCTCAGGGCCGTAGGTGGGGAGCTGTTTTTT. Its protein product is CASSLRAVGGELFF.